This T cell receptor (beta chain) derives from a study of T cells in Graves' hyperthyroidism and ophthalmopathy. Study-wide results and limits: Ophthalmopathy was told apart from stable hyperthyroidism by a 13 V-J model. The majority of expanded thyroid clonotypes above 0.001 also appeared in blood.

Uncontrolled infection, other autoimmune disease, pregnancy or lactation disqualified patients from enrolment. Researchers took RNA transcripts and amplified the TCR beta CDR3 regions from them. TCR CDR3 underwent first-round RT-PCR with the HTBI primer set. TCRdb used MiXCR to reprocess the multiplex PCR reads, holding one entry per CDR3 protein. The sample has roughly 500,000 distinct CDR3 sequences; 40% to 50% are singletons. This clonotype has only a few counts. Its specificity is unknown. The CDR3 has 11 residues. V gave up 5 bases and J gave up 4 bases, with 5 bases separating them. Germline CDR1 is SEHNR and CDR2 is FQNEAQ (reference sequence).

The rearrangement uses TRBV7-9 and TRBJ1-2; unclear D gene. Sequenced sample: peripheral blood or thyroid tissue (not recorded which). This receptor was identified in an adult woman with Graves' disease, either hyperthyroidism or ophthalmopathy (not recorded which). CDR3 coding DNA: TGTGCCAGCAGCATCCTCTATGGCTACACCTTC. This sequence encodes CASSILYGYTF.